Below, 31 T cell receptor beta chains from the same sample are listed, as sequenced in a study of blood T cell repertoires in COVID-19. TCRdb keeps only in-frame clones here, not all; method: immunoSEQ multiplex PCR. In the table there are roughly 210,000 clones, roughly 80% of which are singletons. Sequenced sample: peripheral blood. These TCRs come from a woman older than 75 with COVID-19, enrolled during active disease.

The V call is TRBV3-1 (or the pseudogene TRBV3-2), the J call TRBJ1-1; D gene unclear. Looked up from germline, CDR1 is LGHDT and CDR2 is YNNKEL (reference sequence). The CDR3 has 14 residues. Trimming took off 1 base at V and 4 bases at J, with 10 bases between the two ends. DNA for the CDR3: TGTGCCAGCAGCCAAGCGGGCGGAGGCACTGAAGCTTTCTTT. It yields the protein CASSQAGGGTEAFF.

This chain uses TRBV4-2 with TRBJ2-4, with 9 bases fitting TRBD1. CDR3 length: 18 amino acids. The trim removed 3 bases at V and 2 bases at J, leaving 11 bases unmatched. Germline V gene data show CDR1 as LGHNA and CDR2 as YNFKEQ. CDR3: CASSQITGGLGSKNIQYF. In DNA form, the CDR3 reads TGTGCCAGCAGCCAGATAACAGGGGGCTTAGGTTCCAAAAACATTCAGTACTTC.

The chain is built from TRBV6-5 and TRBJ2-2; D is perhaps TRBD1 (5 bases). Between the trimmed V and J ends, which lost 8 bases and 3 bases, there was a span of 13 bases. From germline, CDR1 is MNHEY and CDR2 SVGAGI. There are 14 residues in the CDR3. The CDR3: CASSDRGYTGELFF. CDR3 nucleotide sequence: TGTGCCAGCTCGGATAGGGGCTACACCGGGGAGCTGTTTTTT.

Of note for this clone: One junction end disagrees with the germline gene, perhaps due to a read error. The genes are TRBV6-5 and TRBJ2-5; 10 bases line up with TRBD2. Germline lookup yields CDR1 MNHEY and CDR2 SVGAGI. The CDR3 is 13 residues long. CDR3 nucleotide sequence: TGTGCCAGCAGTCGGCGGACTAGCGGCCATGCCCACTTC. It translates to CASSRRTSGHAHF.

This clone was seen once. This chain connects TRBV5-1 to TRBJ2-1, with TRBD2 matching over 7 bases. Unmatched junction bases numbered 10, after V lost 2 bases and J lost 5 bases. Per the germline V gene, CDR1 is SGHRS and CDR2 is YFSETQ. This CDR3 region has 16 residues. Here the CDR3 DNA reads TGCGCCAGCAGCTTTCGACCGGCGGGAGCTAACAATGAGCAGTTCTTC. Residues: CASSFRPAGANNEQFF.

V and J are TRBV4-1 and TRBJ1-4; no reliable D call. Germline-derived CDR1 and CDR2 are MGHRA and YSYEKL. This CDR3 has 12 residues. Trimming took 1 base from V and 8 from J, leaving 5 bases between them. The CDR3 is CASSQVLEKLFF. The CDR3 bases are TGCGCCAGCAGCCAAGTTCTGGAAAAACTGTTTTTT.

This sequence joins TRBV10-2 and TRBJ1-1, with a weak D call TRBD1 (5 bases). The CDR3 has 17 residues. V shed 2 bases and J shed 2 bases, with 18 bases lying between them. The germline gives CDR1 WSHSY, CDR2 SAAADI. The CDR3 loop reads CASSEVSGGTRNTEAFF. The CDR3, as DNA: TGCGCCAGCAGTGAGGTGTCGGGGGGTACTAGAAACACTGAAGCTTTCTTT.

This clone has a handful of counts. The chain is built from TRBV7-2 and TRBJ2-7; 8 bases match TRBD1. This CDR3 has 14 amino acids. Per germline, CDR1 SGHTA and CDR2 FQGNSA. Trimming removed 5 bases from V and 2 bases from J; junction bases left unmatched: 5. In nucleotides, the CDR3 is TGTGCCAGCAGCAAGGGACAGGCTACCTACGAGCAGTACTTC. This translates into CASSKGQATYEQYF.

This clone has a single count. The chain is built from TRBV5-1 and TRBJ2-2, with a possible D match to TRBD1 (5 bases). This CDR3 has 15 amino acids. The V and J ends lost 3 bases and 5 bases respectively, with 14 bases between them. Germline V lookup: CDR1 SGHRS, CDR2 YFSETQ. The CDR3: CASSSLQGNTGELFF. The CDR3 nucleotides read TGCGCCAGCAGCTCCCTCCAGGGAAATACCGGGGAGCTGTTTTTT.

About this clone: This same CDR3 is encoded by further DNA sequences in the sample. This rearrangement joins TRBV2 to TRBJ1-5; no clear D gene. This CDR3 is 12 amino acids long. V lost 5 bases, J lost 4 bases, and 6 bases lay in between. Per the germline V gene, CDR1 is SNHLY and CDR2 is FYNNEI. CDR3 protein: CASSTGNQPQHF. The CDR3 DNA reads as TGTGCCAGCAGTACGGGTAATCAGCCCCAGCATTTT.

This clone was observed a few times. The CDR3 sequence: CASSLGTGVGEQYF. CDR3 bases: TGTGCCAGCAGCTTAGGGACAGGCGTCGGCGAGCAGTACTTC. The chain uses TRBV7-2 and TRBJ2-7; 7 bases line up with TRBD1. Germline CDR1 is SGHTA and CDR2 is FQGNSA. The CDR3 spans 14 residues. J gave up 6 bases and V 1 base, and 6 bases lay outside the gene matches. Full variable domain (missing parts from reference TRBV7-2 and TRBJ2-7): GAGVSQSPSNKVTEKGKDVELRCDPISGHTALYWYRQSLGQGLEFLIYFQGNSAPDKSGLPSDRFSAERTGGSVSTLTIQRTQQEDSAVYLCASSLGTGVGEQYFGPGTRLTVT.

The chain combines TRBV12-3 or TRBV12-4 with TRBJ1-1, with D tentatively TRBD1 (5 bases). Trimming took off 2 bases at V and 11 bases at J, with 12 bases between the two ends. The CDR3 extends over 12 amino acids. The CDR3 region is CASSLSTVAAFF. As DNA, the CDR3 is TGTGCCAGCAGTTTATCGACAGTCGCCGCTTTCTTT.

CDR3 DNA sequence: TGTGCCAGTAGTATGGAAGGGAGATCGACGGACACCGGGGAGCTGTTTTTT. Protein sequence: CASSMEGRSTDTGELFF. The chain employs TRBV19 and TRBJ2-2, with D possibly TRBD2 on 5 matching bases. Germline loops: CDR1 LNHDA, CDR2 SQIVND (reference sequence). V was clipped by 3 bases and J by 3 bases, with 17 bases between them. CDR3 length: 17 residues.

This chain links TRBV7-3 with TRBJ2-3; TRBD2 is a possible D gene (5 bases). With 0 bases removed from V and 3 bases from J, the gap between germline ends came to 7 bases. Germline V gives CDR1 SGHTA, CDR2 FQGTGA. The CDR3 sequence is 14 residues long. Here the CDR3 reads CASSLTAATDTQYF. CDR3 nucleotide sequence: TGTGCCAGCAGCTTAACAGCGGCTACAGATACGCAGTATTTT.

The V call is TRBV5-1, the J call TRBJ2-7; D is possibly TRBD1 (6 bases). The V and J ends lost 4 bases and 2 bases respectively, with 10 bases between them. The CDR3 covers 13 residues. CDR1 SGHRS and CDR2 YFSETQ come from the germline V gene. CDR3 loop: CASSGGNAYEQYF. CDR3 bases: TGCGCCAGCAGCGGGGGCAATGCCTACGAGCAGTACTTC.

The chain combines TRBV14 with TRBJ2-7; TRBD1 agrees at 7 bases. The CDR3 consists of 17 residues. The germline V gene encodes CDR1 SGHDN and CDR2 FVKESK. V trimming: 8 bases; J trimming: 6 bases; junction bases outside the gene matches: 22. CDR3 residues: CASAPGQIGWGTLEQYF. The CDR3 DNA follows: TGTGCCAGCGCCCCGGGACAGATTGGGTGGGGTACTCTCGAGCAGTACTTC.

The chain carries TRBV19 and TRBJ2-2, with a tentative D call TRBD1 (5 bases). CDR3 length: 14 amino acids. Per germline, CDR1 LNHDA and CDR2 SQIVND (reference sequence). The V gene lost 9 bases and the J gene lost 1 base, with 12 bases spanning the gap. The CDR3, as DNA: TGTGCCAGCGCCAGGGCGGTGAACACCGGGGAGCTGTTTTTT. This translates into CASARAVNTGELFF.

The chain uses TRBV4-1 and TRBJ1-4; tentative D call: TRBD1 (5 bases). This CDR3 contains 13 residues. The V and J ends lost 6 bases and 5 bases respectively, with 10 bases between them. From germline, CDR1 is MGHRA and CDR2 YSYEKL. For the CDR3, the DNA is TGCGCCAGCAGGCCTAGGGGAAATGAAAAACTGTTTTTT. Translation: CASRPRGNEKLFF.

This chain links TRBV28 with TRBJ1-3, with unresolved D. Trimming took off 4 bases at V and 5 bases at J, with 9 bases between the two ends. The germline V gene encodes CDR1 MDHEN and CDR2 SYDVKM. CDR3 length equals 13 residues. CDR3 region: CASSSSGRNTIYF. CDR3 DNA sequence: TGTGCCAGCAGTTCTTCAGGCCGAAACACCATATATTTT.

Concerning this clone itself: Other DNA sequences within the sample encode an identical CDR3. The chain links TRBV19 to TRBJ1-1; D gene ambiguous. The V end was cut by 1 base, the J end by 1 base, with 10 bases between. This CDR3 comprises 15 residues. Germline CDR1 LNHDA, CDR2 SQIVND (reference sequence). The CDR3 is CASSIVGQPNTEAFF. As DNA, the CDR3 is TGTGCCAGTAGTATAGTTGGGCAACCGAACACTGAAGCTTTCTTT. The variable domain in full, with the rest retrieved from reference TRBV19 and TRBJ1-1, is DGGITQSPKYLFRKEGQNVTLSCEQNLNHDAMYWYRQDPGQGLRLIYYSQIVNDFQKGDIAEGYSVSREKKESFPLTVTSAQKNPTAFYLCASSIVGQPNTEAFFGQGTRLTVV.

The chain employs TRBV7-2 and TRBJ1-2; D uncertain. V lost 5 bases and J lost 8, with 21 bases in between. The CDR3 totals 15 residues. CDR1 is SGHTA and CDR2 is FQGNSA in the germline V gene. The CDR3 DNA is TGTGCCAGCAGCCCCCGGCCATACACCGAGGGCGGCTACACCTTC. It specifies CASSPRPYTEGGYTF.

The V and J genes are TRBV5-1 and TRBJ2-7, with D hard to call. The CDR3 is 13 amino acids. Germline assignment: CDR1 SGHRS and CDR2 YFSETQ. With 0 bases removed from V and 3 bases from J, the gap between germline ends came to 7 bases. The DNA of the CDR3 is TGCGCCAGCAGCTTGGCCCTGAGCTACGAGCAGTACTTC. Protein sequence: CASSLALSYEQYF.

V and J are TRBV5-1 and TRBJ2-3; D remains unclear. V lost 0 bases to trimming and J lost 2 bases, with 7 bases between them. CDR1 is SGHRS, CDR2 YFSETQ, per germline. The CDR3 is made up of 14 amino acids. The CDR3 DNA reads TGCGCCAGCAGCTTGGACGGGTCCACAGATACGCAGTATTTT. Translation gives CASSLDGSTDTQYF. Full variable domain (rest looked up from reference TRBV5-1 and TRBJ2-3): KAGVTQTPRYLIKTRGQQVTLSCSPISGHRSVSWYQQTPGQGLQFLFEYFSETQRNKGNFPGRFSGRQFSNSRSEMNVSTLELGDSALYLCASSLDGSTDTQYFGPGTRLTVL.

The chain joins TRBV6-5 to TRBJ2-7; unclear D gene. V lost 7 bases and J lost 0, with 13 bases in between. Germline CDR1 reads MNHEY; CDR2 reads SVGAGI. The CDR3 runs to 14 residues. The CDR3 is CASMYSAGSYEQYV. CDR3 bases: TGTGCCAGCATGTACAGTGCAGGCTCCTACGAGCAGTACGTC.

This clone has a handful of counts. The chain is built from TRBV6-6 and TRBJ1-4; D possibly corresponds to TRBD1 (6 bases). The CDR3 covers 15 residues. Germline-derived CDR1 and CDR2 are MNHNY and SVGAGI (reference sequence). The germline V and J ends were trimmed by 4 bases and 13 bases, with 22 bases remaining between them. The CDR3 region is CASSFRQAAGVRLFF. The CDR3 DNA is TGTGCCAGCAGTTTCCGACAGGCCGCGGGTGTTAGACTGTTTTTT.

This clone was counted between two and nine times. The chain combines TRBV28 with TRBJ2-7; 10 bases map to TRBD1. J was trimmed by 7 bases and V by 7 bases; bases with no gene match: 13. This CDR3 spans 15 amino acids. Germline CDR1 and CDR2: MDHEN and SYDVKM. CDR3 protein: CASKKPGQGLREQYF. CDR3 coding DNA: TGTGCCAGCAAGAAACCGGGACAGGGGTTGAGGGAGCAGTACTTC.

V usage is TRBV4-2 and J usage is TRBJ2-5, with 8 bases lining up with TRBD2. Germline CDR1 reads LGHNA; CDR2 reads YNFKEQ. V was clipped by 3 bases and J by 4 bases; unmatched bases: 19. The CDR3 runs 19 residues. CDR3 sequence reads: CASSHLTPPTSGGGETQYF. As DNA, the CDR3 is TGTGCCAGCAGCCACTTAACACCACCAACCAGCGGGGGAGGAGAGACCCAGTACTTC.

The rearrangement uses TRBV7-9 and TRBJ1-2; D unresolved. Trimming removed 1 base from V and 8 bases from J, with 14 bases in between. The germline CDR1 and CDR2 sequences are SEHNR and FQNEAQ (reference sequence). The CDR3 has 14 residues. The CDR3 nucleotides are TGTGCCAGCAGCTTAGTGTCGATGGAGGGCGGCTACACCTTC. Translating it yields CASSLVSMEGGYTF.

The chain is built from TRBV10-2 and TRBJ1-1; D unclear. V dropped 8 bases and J dropped 3 bases, with 13 bases sitting between them. This CDR3 has 13 residues. Germline CDR1 reads WSHSY; CDR2 reads SAAADI. CDR3 sequence (DNA): TGCGCCAGCGGTCGGACTGGGGACACTGAAGCTTTCTTT. Amino acids: CASGRTGDTEAFF.

The rearrangement links TRBV6-5 to TRBJ2-7; TRBD2 agrees at 8 bases. Germline V gives CDR1 MNHEY, CDR2 SVGAGI. The CDR3 extends over 14 amino acids. The V and J ends lost 2 bases and 4 bases, in that order; junction bases with no gene match: 4. CDR3 region: CASSYRTSGYEQYV. The CDR3 DNA reads as TGTGCCAGCAGTTACCGTACTAGCGGTTACGAGCAGTACGTC.

This clone has just a few counts. The chain joins TRBV18 to TRBJ1-1; D unresolved. Trimming stripped 3 bases from V and 4 bases from J, with 9 bases between. The CDR3 is 13 residues long. CDR1 and CDR2 (germline): KGHSH, LQKENI. CDR3 sequence: CASSPERATEAFF. The CDR3 DNA follows: TGTGCCAGCTCACCGGAGAGGGCCACTGAAGCTTTCTTT.